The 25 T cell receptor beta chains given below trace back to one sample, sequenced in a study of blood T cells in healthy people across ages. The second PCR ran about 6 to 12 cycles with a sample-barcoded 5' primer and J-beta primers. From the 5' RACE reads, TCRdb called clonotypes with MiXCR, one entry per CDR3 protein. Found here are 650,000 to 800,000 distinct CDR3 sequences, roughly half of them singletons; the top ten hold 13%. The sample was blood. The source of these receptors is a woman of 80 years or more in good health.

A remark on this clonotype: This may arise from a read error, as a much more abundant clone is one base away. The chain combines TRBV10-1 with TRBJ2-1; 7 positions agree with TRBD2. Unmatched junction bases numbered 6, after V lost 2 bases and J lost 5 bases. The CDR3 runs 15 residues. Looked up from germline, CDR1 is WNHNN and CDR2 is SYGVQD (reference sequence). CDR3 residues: CASSEANGGNNEQFF. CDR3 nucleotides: TGCGCCAGCAGTGAGGCCAACGGGGGGAACAATGAGCAGTTCTTC.

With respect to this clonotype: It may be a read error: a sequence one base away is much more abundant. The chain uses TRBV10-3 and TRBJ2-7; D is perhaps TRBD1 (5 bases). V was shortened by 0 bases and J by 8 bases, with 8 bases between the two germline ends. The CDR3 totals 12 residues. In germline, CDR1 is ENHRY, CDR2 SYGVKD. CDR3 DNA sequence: TGTGCCATCAGTGAGTCAGGGGCAAAGCAGTACTTC. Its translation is CAISESGAKQYF.

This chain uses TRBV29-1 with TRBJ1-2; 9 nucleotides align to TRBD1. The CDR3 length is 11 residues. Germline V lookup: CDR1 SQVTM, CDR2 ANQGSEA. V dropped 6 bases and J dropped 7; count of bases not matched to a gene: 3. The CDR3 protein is CSVRDRVGYTF. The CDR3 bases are TGCAGCGTCCGGGACAGGGTTGGCTACACCTTC. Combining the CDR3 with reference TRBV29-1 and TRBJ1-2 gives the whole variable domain SAVISQKPSRDICQRGTSLTIQCQVDSQVTMMFWYRQQPGQSLTLIATANQGSEATYESGFVIDKFPISRPNLTFSTLTVSNMSPEDSSIYLCSVRDRVGYTFGSGTRLTVV.

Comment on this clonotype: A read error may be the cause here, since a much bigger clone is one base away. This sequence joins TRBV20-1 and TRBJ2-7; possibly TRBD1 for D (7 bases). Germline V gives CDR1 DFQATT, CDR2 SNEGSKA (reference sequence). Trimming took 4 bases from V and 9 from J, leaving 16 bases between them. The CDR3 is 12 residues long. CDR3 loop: CSATSGGLRQYF. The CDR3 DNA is TGCAGTGCTACCTCAGGGGGGCTTAGGCAGTACTTC.

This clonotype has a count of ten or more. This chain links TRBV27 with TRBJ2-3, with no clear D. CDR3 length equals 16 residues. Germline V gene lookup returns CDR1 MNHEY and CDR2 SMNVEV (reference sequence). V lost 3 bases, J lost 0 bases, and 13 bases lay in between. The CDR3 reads CASSFQPRPSTDTQYF. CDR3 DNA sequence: TGTGCCAGCAGTTTCCAACCACGACCTAGCACAGATACGCAGTATTTT.

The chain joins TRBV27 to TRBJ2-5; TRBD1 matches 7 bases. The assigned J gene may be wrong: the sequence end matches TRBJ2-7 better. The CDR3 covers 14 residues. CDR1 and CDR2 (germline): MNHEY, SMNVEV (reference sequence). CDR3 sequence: CASSLLGQADEQYF. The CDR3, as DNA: TGTGCCAGCAGTTTACTCGGACAGGCCGACGAGCAGTACTTC.

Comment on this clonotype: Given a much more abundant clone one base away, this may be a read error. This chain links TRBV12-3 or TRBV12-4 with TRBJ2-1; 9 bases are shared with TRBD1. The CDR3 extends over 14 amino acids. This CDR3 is CAGSFRQGEFGQFF. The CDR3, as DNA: TGTGCCGGCAGTTTTAGACAGGGGGAGTTTGGGCAGTTCTTC.

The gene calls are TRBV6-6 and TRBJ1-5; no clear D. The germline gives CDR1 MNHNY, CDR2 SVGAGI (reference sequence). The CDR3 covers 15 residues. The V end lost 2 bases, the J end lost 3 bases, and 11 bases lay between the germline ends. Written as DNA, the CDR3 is TGTGCCAGCAGTTACGACGGGCAACTCAATCAGCCCCAGCATTTT. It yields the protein CASSYDGQLNQPQHF.

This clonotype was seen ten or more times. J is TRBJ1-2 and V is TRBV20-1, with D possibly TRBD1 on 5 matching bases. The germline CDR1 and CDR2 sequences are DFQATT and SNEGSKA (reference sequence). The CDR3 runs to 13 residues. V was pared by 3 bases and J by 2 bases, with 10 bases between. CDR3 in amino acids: CSASFDSNYGYTF. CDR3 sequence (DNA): TGCAGTGCTAGTTTCGACAGCAACTATGGCTACACCTTC.

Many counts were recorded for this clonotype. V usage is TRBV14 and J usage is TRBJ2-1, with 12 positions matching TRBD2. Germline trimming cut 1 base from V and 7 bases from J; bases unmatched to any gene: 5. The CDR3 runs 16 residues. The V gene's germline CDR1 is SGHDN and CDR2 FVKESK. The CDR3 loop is CASSQGRTSGVNEQFF. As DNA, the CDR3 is TGTGCCAGCAGCCAAGGGAGGACTAGCGGGGTAAATGAGCAGTTCTTC.

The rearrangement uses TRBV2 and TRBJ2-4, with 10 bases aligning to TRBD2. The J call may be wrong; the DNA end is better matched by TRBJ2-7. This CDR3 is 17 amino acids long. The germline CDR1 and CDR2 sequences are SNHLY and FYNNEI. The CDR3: CASSEEPAGGLTYEQYF. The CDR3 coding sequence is TGTGCCAGCAGTGAAGAACCAGCGGGGGGGTTAACCTACGAGCAGTACTTC.

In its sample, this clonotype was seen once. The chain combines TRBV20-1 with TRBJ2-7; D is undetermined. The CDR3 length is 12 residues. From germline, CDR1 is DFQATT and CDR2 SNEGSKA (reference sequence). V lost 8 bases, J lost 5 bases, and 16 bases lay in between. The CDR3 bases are TGCAGTACTCCAGGACCTTCCAACGAGCAGTACTTC. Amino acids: CSTPGPSNEQYF.

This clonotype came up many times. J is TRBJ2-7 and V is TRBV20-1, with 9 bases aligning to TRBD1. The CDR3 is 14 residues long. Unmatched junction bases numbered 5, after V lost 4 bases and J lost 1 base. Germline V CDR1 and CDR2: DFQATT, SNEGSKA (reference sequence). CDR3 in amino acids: CSATSGTGSYEQYF. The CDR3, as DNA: TGCAGTGCTACTTCCGGGACAGGGTCCTACGAGCAGTACTTC.

CDR3 nucleotides: TGCAGTGCGCCGGGACAGGCGTCCTACGAGCAGTACTTC. Residues: CSAPGQASYEQYF. This chain uses TRBV20-1 with TRBJ2-7, with 8 bases aligning to TRBD1. V trimming: 6 bases; J trimming: 1 base; junction bases outside the gene matches: 5. CDR1 and CDR2 (germline): DFQATT, SNEGSKA (reference sequence). The CDR3 has 13 residues.

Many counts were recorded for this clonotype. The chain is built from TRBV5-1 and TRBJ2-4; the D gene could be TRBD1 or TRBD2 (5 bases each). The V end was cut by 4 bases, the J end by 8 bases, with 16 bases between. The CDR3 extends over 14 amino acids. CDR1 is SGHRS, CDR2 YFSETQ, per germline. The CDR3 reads CASSDNTRGDIQYF. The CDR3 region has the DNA TGCGCCAGCAGCGATAATACCCGAGGGGACATTCAGTACTTC.

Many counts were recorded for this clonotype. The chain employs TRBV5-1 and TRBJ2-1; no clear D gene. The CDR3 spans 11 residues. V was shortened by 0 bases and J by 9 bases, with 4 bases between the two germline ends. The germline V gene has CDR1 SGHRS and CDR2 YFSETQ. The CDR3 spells CASSLEGEQFF. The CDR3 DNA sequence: TGCGCCAGCAGCTTGGAGGGTGAGCAGTTCTTC.

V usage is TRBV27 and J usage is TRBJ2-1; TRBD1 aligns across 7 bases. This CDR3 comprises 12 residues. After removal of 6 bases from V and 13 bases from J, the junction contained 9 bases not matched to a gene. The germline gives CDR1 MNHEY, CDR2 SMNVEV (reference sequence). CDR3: CASSPTGSTQFF. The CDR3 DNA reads TGTGCCAGCAGCCCGACAGGGTCCACTCAGTTCTTC.

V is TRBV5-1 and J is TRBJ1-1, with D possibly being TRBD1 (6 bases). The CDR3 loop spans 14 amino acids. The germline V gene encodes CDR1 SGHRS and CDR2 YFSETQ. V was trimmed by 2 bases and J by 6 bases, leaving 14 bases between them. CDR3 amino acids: CASSFGGLGAEAFF. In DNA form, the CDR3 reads TGCGCCAGCAGCTTCGGGGGGCTCGGGGCTGAAGCTTTCTTT.

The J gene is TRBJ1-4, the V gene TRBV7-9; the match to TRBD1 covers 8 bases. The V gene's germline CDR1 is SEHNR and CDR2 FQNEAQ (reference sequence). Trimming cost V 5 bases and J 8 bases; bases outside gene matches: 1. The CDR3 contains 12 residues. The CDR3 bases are TGTGCCAGCAGCAGACAGGGGGAAAAACTGTTTTTT. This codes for CASSRQGEKLFF.

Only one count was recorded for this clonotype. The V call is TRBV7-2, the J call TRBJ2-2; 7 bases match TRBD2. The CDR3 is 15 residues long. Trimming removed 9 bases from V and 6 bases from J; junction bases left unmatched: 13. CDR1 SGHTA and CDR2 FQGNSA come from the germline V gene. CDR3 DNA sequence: TGTGCCAGTAACCTCAGCGGGACGGGGGCCGGGGAGCTGTTTTTT. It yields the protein CASNLSGTGAGELFF.

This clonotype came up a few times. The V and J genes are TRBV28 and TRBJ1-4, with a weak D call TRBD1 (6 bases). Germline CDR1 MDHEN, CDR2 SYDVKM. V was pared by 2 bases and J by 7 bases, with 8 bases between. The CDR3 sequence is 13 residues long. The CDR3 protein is CASSLTGAEKLFF. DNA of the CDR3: TGTGCCAGCAGTTTAACGGGGGCTGAAAAACTGTTTTTT.

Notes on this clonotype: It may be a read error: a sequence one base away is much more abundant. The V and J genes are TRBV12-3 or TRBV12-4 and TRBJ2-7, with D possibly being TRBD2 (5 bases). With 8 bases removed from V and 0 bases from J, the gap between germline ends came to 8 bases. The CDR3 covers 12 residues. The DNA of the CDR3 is TGTGCCAGCGTGAGGGACTCCTACGAGCAGTACTTC. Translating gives CASVRDSYEQYF.

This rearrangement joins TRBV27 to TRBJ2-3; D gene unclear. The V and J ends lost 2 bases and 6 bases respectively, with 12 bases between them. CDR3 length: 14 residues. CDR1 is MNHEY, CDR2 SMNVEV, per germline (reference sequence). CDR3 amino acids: CASSLITPPDTQYF. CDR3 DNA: TGTGCCAGCAGTTTAATAACCCCGCCCGATACGCAGTATTTT.

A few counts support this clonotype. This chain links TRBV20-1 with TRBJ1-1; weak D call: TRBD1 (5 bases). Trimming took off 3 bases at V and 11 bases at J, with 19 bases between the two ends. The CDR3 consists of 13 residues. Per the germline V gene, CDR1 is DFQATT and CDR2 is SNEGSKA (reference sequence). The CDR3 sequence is CSASVGTGWGAFF. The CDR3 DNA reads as TGCAGTGCTAGCGTTGGGACCGGTTGGGGGGCTTTCTTT.

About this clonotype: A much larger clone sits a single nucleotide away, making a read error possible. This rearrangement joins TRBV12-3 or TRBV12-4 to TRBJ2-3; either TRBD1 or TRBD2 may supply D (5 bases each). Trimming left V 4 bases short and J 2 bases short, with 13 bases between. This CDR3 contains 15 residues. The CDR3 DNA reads TGTGCCAGCAGTTCGGGGCGGGCCACCACAGATACGCAGTATTTT. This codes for CASSSGRATTDTQYF.